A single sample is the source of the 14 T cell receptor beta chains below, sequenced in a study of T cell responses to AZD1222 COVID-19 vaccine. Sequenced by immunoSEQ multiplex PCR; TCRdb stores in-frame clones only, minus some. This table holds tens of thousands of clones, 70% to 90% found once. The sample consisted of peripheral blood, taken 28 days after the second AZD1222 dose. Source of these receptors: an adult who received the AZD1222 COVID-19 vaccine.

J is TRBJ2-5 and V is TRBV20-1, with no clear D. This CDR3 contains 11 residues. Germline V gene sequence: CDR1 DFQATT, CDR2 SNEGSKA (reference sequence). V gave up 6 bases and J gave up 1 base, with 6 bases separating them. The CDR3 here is CSAKGQETQYF. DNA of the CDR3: TGCAGTGCGAAGGGCCAAGAGACCCAGTACTTC.

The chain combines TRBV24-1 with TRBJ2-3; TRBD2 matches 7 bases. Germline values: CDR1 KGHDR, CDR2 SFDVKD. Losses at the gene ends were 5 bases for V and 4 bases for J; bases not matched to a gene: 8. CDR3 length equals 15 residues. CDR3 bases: TGTGCCACCAGTGTCGGTCTAGCGGCGGCAGATACGCAGTATTTT. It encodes CATSVGLAAADTQYF.

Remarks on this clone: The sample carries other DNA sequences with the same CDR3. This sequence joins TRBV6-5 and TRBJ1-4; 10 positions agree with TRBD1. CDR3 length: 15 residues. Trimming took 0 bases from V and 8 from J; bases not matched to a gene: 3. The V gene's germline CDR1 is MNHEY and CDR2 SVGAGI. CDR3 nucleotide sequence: TGTGCCAGCAGTTACTCGGACAGGGGGGGAGAAAAACTGTTTTTT. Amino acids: CASSYSDRGGEKLFF.

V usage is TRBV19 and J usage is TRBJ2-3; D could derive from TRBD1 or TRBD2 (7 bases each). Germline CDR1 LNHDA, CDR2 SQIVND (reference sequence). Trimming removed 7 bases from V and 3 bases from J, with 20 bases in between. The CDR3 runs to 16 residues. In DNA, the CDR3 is TGTGCCAGTACCGCCGACAGGGACGGGAGGACAGATACGCAGTATTTT. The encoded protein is CASTADRDGRTDTQYF.

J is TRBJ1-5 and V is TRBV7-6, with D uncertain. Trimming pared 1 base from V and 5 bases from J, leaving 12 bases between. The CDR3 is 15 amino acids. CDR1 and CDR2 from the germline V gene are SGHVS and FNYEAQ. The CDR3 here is CASSLDEGFHQPQHF. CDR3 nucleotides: TGTGCCAGCAGCTTAGACGAGGGATTTCATCAGCCCCAGCATTTT.

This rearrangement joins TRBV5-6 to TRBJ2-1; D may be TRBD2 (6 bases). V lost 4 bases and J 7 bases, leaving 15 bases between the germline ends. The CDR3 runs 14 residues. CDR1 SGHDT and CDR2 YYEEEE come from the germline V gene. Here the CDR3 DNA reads TGTGCCAGCAGCGGGCGCACTAGCATAAATGAGCAGTTCTTC. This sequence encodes CASSGRTSINEQFF.

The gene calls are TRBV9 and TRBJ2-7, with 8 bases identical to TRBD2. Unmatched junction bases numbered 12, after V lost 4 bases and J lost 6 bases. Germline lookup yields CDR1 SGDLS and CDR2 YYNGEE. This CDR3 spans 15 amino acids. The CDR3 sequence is CASSPRLAPTAEQYF. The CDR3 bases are TGTGCCAGCAGCCCCCGACTAGCGCCGACCGCCGAGCAGTACTTC.

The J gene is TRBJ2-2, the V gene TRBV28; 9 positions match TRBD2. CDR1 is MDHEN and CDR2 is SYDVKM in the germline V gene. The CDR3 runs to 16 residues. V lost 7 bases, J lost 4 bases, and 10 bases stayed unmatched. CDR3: CASNYEASGTTGELFF. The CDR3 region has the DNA TGTGCCAGCAATTACGAGGCTAGCGGGACCACCGGGGAGCTGTTTTTT.

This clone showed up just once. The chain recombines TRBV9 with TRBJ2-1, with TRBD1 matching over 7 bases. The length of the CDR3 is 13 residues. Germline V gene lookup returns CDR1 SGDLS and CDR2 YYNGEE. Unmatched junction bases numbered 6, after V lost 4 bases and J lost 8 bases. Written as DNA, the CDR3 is TGTGCCAGCAGCAACTGGGACAGTCATGAGCAGTTCTTC. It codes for CASSNWDSHEQFF. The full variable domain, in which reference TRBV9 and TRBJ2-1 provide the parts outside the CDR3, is DSGVTQTPKHLITATGQRVTLRCSPRSGDLSVYWYQQSLDQGLQFLIQYYNGEERAKGNILERFSAQQFPDLHSELNLSSLELGDSALYFCASSNWDSHEQFFGPGTRLTVL.

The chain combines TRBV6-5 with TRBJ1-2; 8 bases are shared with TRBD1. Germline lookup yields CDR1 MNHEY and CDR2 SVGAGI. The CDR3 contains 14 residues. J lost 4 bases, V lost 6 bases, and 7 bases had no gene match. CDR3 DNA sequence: TGTGCCAGCAGCCTCGGACAGGGACGCTATGGCTACACCTTC. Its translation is CASSLGQGRYGYTF.

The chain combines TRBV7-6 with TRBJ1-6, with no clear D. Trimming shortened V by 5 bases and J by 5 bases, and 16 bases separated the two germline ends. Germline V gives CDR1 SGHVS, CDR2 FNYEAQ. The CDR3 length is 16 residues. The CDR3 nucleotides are TGTGCCAGCAGCCAAGGCCGTAGGGAGAATAATTCACCCCTCCACTTT. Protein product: CASSQGRRENNSPLHF.

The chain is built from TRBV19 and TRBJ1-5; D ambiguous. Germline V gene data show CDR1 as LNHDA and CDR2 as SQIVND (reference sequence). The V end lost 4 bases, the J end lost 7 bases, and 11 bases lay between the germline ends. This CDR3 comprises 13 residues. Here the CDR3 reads CASSKEVVQPQHF. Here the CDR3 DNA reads TGTGCCAGTAGTAAGGAAGTTGTGCAGCCCCAGCATTTT.

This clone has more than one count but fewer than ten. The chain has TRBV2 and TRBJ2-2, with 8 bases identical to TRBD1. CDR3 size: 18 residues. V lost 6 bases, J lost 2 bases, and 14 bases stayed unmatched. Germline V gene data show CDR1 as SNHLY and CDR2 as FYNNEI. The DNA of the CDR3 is TGTGCCAGCAGACGGGCACAATCCGGGACAGGAAACACCGGGGAGCTGTTTTTT. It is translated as CASRRAQSGTGNTGELFF.

In DNA, the CDR3 is TGTGCCAGCAGTTCACTAGCGGAGGATGAGCAGTTCTTC. It specifies CASSSLAEDEQFF. The V gene is TRBV6-5, the J gene TRBJ2-1, with 8 positions matching TRBD2. The trim removed 4 bases at V and 8 bases at J, leaving 4 bases unmatched. Germline lookup yields CDR1 MNHEY and CDR2 SVGAGI. This CDR3 is 13 amino acids long.